These 19 T cell receptor beta chains came from one sample sequenced in a study of blood T cell repertoires in COVID-19. TCRdb's table, derived via immunoSEQ multiplex PCR, lists solely in-frame clones and lacks some. The sample yields hundreds of thousands of clones, 89% seen once. Sequenced: peripheral blood. All receptors come from a woman aged 30 to 39 with COVID-19, enrolled during active disease.

The chain is built from TRBV7-9 and TRBJ2-1; TRBD1 might be the D (6 bases). There are 15 residues in the CDR3. Trimming shortened V by 7 bases and J by 4 bases, and 17 bases separated the two germline ends. Germline CDR1 reads SEHNR; CDR2 reads FQNEAQ (reference sequence). CDR3 in amino acids: CASTDQGKLYNEQFF. CDR3 coding DNA: TGTGCCAGCACCGATCAGGGGAAACTTTACAATGAGCAGTTCTTC.

The J gene is TRBJ2-3, the V gene TRBV19; D not certain. The CDR3 totals 12 residues. Trimming cost V 3 bases and J 4 bases, with 5 bases left between them. CDR1 LNHDA and CDR2 SQIVND come from the germline V gene (reference sequence). This chain's CDR3 is CASSIRADTQYF. CDR3 nucleotides: TGTGCCAGTAGTATCCGGGCAGATACGCAGTATTTT.

V and J are TRBV2 and TRBJ2-5; 8 positions agree with TRBD2. This CDR3 has 16 residues. With V trimmed by 5 bases and J by 1 base, 9 bases remained unmatched. CDR1 SNHLY and CDR2 FYNNEI come from the germline V gene. As DNA, the CDR3 is TGTGCCAGCAGTTCTCGAAGCGGGGGAATCCAAGAGACCCAGTACTTC. Translated: CASSSRSGGIQETQYF.

This rearrangement joins TRBV19 to TRBJ1-1; a possible D gene is TRBD1 (6 bases). This CDR3 contains 13 residues. Germline-derived CDR1 and CDR2 are LNHDA and SQIVND (reference sequence). With 2 bases removed from V and 7 bases from J, the gap between germline ends came to 11 bases. The CDR3 here is CASSIMTGGEAFF. Here the CDR3 DNA reads TGTGCCAGTAGTATAATGACAGGTGGTGAAGCTTTCTTT.

The chain is built from TRBV20-1 and TRBJ1-1, with 7 bases that match TRBD1. The germline V gene has CDR1 DFQATT and CDR2 SNEGSKA (reference sequence). The CDR3 extends over 15 amino acids. V dropped 3 bases and J dropped 1; count of bases not matched to a gene: 8. DNA for the CDR3: TGCAGTGCTAGTGAAGTGGGGACAGCGAACACTGAAGCTTTCTTT. This gives the protein CSASEVGTANTEAFF.

The V and J genes are TRBV4-1 and TRBJ1-6; 8 bases agree with TRBD1. This CDR3 has 15 amino acids. Trimming cost V 4 bases and J 7 bases; bases outside gene matches: 6. Germline V gene lookup returns CDR1 MGHRA and CDR2 YSYEKL. The CDR3 reads CASSPRTGPNSPLHF. The CDR3 nucleotides read TGCGCCAGCAGCCCCCGGACAGGGCCGAATTCACCCCTCCACTTT.

This chain links TRBV4-1 with TRBJ1-6; the D is unclear. CDR3 length equals 16 residues. The ends were cut back, 3 bases at V and 5 bases at J, with 14 bases in the middle. From germline, CDR1 is MGHRA and CDR2 YSYEKL. In nucleotides, the CDR3 is TGCGCCAGCAGCCAGGTCGTGACTGAACATAATTCACCCCTCCACTTT. It specifies CASSQVVTEHNSPLHF.

The chain employs TRBV3-1 (or the pseudogene TRBV3-2) and TRBJ1-1, with 8 bases aligning to TRBD1. The CDR3 has 14 amino acids. CDR1 is LGHDT and CDR2 is YNNKEL in the germline V gene (reference sequence). J gave up 12 bases and V 4 bases, and 13 bases lay outside the gene matches. CDR3 nucleotide sequence: TGTGCCAGCAGCCCCAGGGGGGTCAGGGGGCATACTTTCTTT. As protein: CASSPRGVRGHTFF.

This clone was picked up many times. This chain uses TRBV7-6 with TRBJ2-5; tentative D call: TRBD1 (5 bases). CDR3 length: 17 residues. Trimming stripped 3 bases from V and 2 bases from J, with 19 bases between. Germline V gene lookup returns CDR1 SGHVS and CDR2 FNYEAQ. The CDR3 spells CASSFNLGQYKQETQYF. CDR3 DNA: TGTGCCAGCAGCTTCAACCTCGGACAATACAAGCAAGAGACCCAGTACTTC.

The chain couples TRBV5-6 to TRBJ1-4; 10 bases are shared with TRBD1. This CDR3 contains 14 residues. Germline V gene lookup returns CDR1 SGHDT and CDR2 YYEEEE. V lost 0 bases and J lost 8; bases outside the gene matches: 1. The chain's CDR3 is CASSLAGQGEKLFF. As DNA, the CDR3 is TGTGCCAGCAGCTTGGCGGGACAGGGGGAAAAACTGTTTTTT.

The CDR3 reads CASSLSWDRNTEAFF. The DNA of the CDR3 is TGTGCCAGCAGTTTATCCTGGGACAGGAACACTGAAGCTTTCTTT. The chain couples TRBV28 to TRBJ1-1; 7 positions agree with TRBD1. Per germline, CDR1 MDHEN and CDR2 SYDVKM. V lost 1 base and J lost 1; bases outside the gene matches: 3. CDR3 length: 15 residues. Together with reference TRBV28 and TRBJ1-1, the CDR3 gives the full variable domain: DVKVTQSSRYLVKRTGEKVFLECVQDMDHENMFWYRQDPGLGLRLIYFSYDVKMKEKGDIPEGYSVSREKKERFSLILESASTNQTSMYLCASSLSWDRNTEAFFGQGTRLTVV.

This clone was seen once. This chain uses TRBV19 with TRBJ2-2; 7 nucleotides match TRBD1. The germline gives CDR1 LNHDA, CDR2 SQIVND (reference sequence). The CDR3 loop spans 15 amino acids. Losses at the gene ends were 6 bases for V and 6 bases for J; bases not matched to a gene: 10. This chain's CDR3 is CASSPQMTGPGELFF. In DNA, the CDR3 is TGTGCCAGTAGCCCTCAGATGACAGGGCCCGGGGAGCTGTTTTTT.

The V and J genes are TRBV19 and TRBJ2-2, with D unclear. The CDR3 loop spans 14 amino acids. The V end was cut by 7 bases, the J end by 6 bases, with 15 bases between. Germline V gene data show CDR1 as LNHDA and CDR2 as SQIVND (reference sequence). CDR3 nucleotides: TGTGCCAGTACTAGTATGGTTAGCCCCGGGGAGCTGTTTTTT. This encodes CASTSMVSPGELFF.

The chain links TRBV4-1 to TRBJ2-6; D unresolved. The CDR3 is made up of 16 amino acids. Trimming pared 0 bases from V and 5 bases from J, leaving 11 bases between. Germline lookup yields CDR1 MGHRA and CDR2 YSYEKL. CDR3 DNA sequence: TGCGCCAGCAGCCAAGATTCTCTGGGCTGGGCCAACGTCCTGACTTTC. This sequence encodes CASSQDSLGWANVLTF.

The chain uses TRBV24-1 and TRBJ2-1; 7 positions agree with TRBD1. In germline, CDR1 is KGHDR, CDR2 SFDVKD. CDR3 length: 14 residues. The junction had 4 bases not matched to a gene; V was cut back by 5 bases and J by 4 bases. This CDR3 is CATSGQGLYNEQFF. The CDR3 DNA reads as TGTGCCACCAGTGGACAGGGATTGTACAATGAGCAGTTCTTC.

This clone was found a few times. This chain connects TRBV19 to TRBJ1-4; 7 bases align to TRBD1. Germline CDR1 is LNHDA and CDR2 is SQIVND (reference sequence). The CDR3 totals 16 residues. Trimming took 1 base from V and 8 from J; bases not matched to a gene: 10. CDR3 sequence (DNA): TGTGCCAGTAGTATAGGCGCGACAGGGCCGCGGGAAAAACTGTTTTTT. Its translation: CASSIGATGPREKLFF.

V usage is TRBV14 and J usage is TRBJ2-3, with 10 bases matching TRBD2. J was trimmed by 4 bases and V by 0 bases; bases with no gene match: 10. CDR1 SGHDN and CDR2 FVKESK come from the germline V gene. The CDR3 length is 18 residues. The CDR3 coding sequence is TGTGCCAGCAGCCAAGATCGGGCAAGCGGGGGGGCCTCAGATACGCAGTATTTT. This encodes CASSQDRASGGASDTQYF.

This clone is labeled as medium-sized. The chain joins TRBV6-1 to TRBJ2-5, with TRBD1 identical over 11 bases. The V segment lost 3 bases and the J segment 4 bases; nucleotides outside the gene matches: 4. From germline, CDR1 is MNHNS and CDR2 SASEGT. This CDR3 is built from 15 residues. The CDR3 protein is CASSEGGQGGETQYF. CDR3 nucleotides: TGTGCCAGCAGTGAGGGGGGACAGGGGGGAGAGACCCAGTACTTC.

The chain uses TRBV11-2 and TRBJ1-2, with D possibly being TRBD1 (5 bases). Germline V gene sequence: CDR1 SGHAT, CDR2 FQNNGV. The CDR3 is 15 residues long. With 1 base removed from V and 1 base from J, the gap between germline ends came to 10 bases. CDR3 protein: CASSLGRGNNYGYTF. CDR3 DNA sequence: TGTGCCAGCAGCTTAGGGAGGGGAAATAACTATGGCTACACCTTC.